Listed below are T cell receptor beta chains from one sample, sequenced in a study of blood T cells in healthy people across ages. TCRdb recomputed calls from the 5' RACE reads with MiXCR, one row per CDR3 protein. Altogether around 650,000 distinct CDR3 sequences are present, around 38% being singletons, with the ten largest covering approximately 29%. The sequencing input was blood. These receptor sequences come from a man aged 80 or over in good health. The CDR3 runs from the conserved cysteine through the conserved F or W. The D gene is left open where the match is weak. The size of a clone is reported for some rows only, either as once, few or many, or as a class for expanded clones.

j_call clone_size cdr3_length v_call d_call cdr3_nt cdr3_aa
TRBJ2-7 NA 15 TRBV5-6 NA TGTGCCAGCAGCGGAAGGGGAAGGAGCTCCTACGAGCAGTACTTC CASSGRGRSSYEQYF
TRBJ2-1 NA 15 TRBV28 TRBD2 TGTGCCAGCAGTTTATTTGCGGGAGGGCACGGTGAGCAGTTCTTC CASSLFAGGHGEQFF
TRBJ1-4 few 13 TRBV5-5 NA TGTGCCAGCAGCATACAGGGTAATGAAAAACTGTTTTTT CASSIQGNEKLFF
TRBJ1-2 NA 13 TRBV30 TRBD1 TGTGCCTGGAGCGCGCAGGGGGATTATGGCTACACCTTC CAWSAQGDYGYTF
TRBJ1-2 NA 14 TRBV28 NA TGTGCCAGCAGTTTACAGGGATTTAACTATGGCTACACCTTC CASSLQGFNYGYTF
TRBJ1-3 NA 15 TRBV4-3 NA TGCGCCAGCAGCCAAGATTTCGGGGGAGGTGACACCATATATTTT CASSQDFGGGDTIYF
TRBJ2-5 few 16 TRBV4-2 TRBD2 TGTGCCAGCAGCCAGCTGAGAGCGGGGGGACTAGAGACCCAGTACTTC CASSQLRAGGLETQYF
TRBJ2-2 NA 14 TRBV3-1 NA TGTGCCACCGGATCGGGGGTATACACCGGGGAGCTGTTTTTT CATGSGVYTGELFF
TRBJ2-6 NA 15 TRBV27 NA TGTGCCAGCAGCCCAGATGCCTCTGGGGCCAACGTCCTGACTTTC CASSPDASGANVLTF
TRBJ2-1 NA 16 TRBV15 TRBD2 TGTGCCACCAGCAGAGAACTACTAGCGGGGGCTAACGAGCAGTTCTTC CATSRELLAGANEQFF
TRBJ2-2 NA 15 TRBV20-1 TRBD2 TGCAGTACTAACGAGGGACTAGCGGGAACCGGGGAGCTGTTTTTT CSTNEGLAGTGELFF
TRBJ2-5 many 12 TRBV29-1 NA TGCAGCGTTGCAGGGAACCAAGAGACCCAGTACTTC CSVAGNQETQYF
TRBJ1-5 NA 15 TRBV2 NA TGTGCCAGCAGTGAAGCACGGGGGGGGGATCAGCCCCAGCATTTT CASSEARGGDQPQHF
TRBJ1-3 NA 15 TRBV12-3/TRBV12-4 NA TGTGCCAGCAGCCCCAGGACAGTCTCTGGAAACACCATATATTTT CASSPRTVSGNTIYF
TRBJ1-2 NA 15 TRBV4-2 TRBD1 TGTGCCAGCAGCCCGCCTGGGACAGCCTTTTATGGCTACACCTTC CASSPPGTAFYGYTF
TRBJ2-3 NA 14 TRBV11-2 NA TGTGCCAGCAGCTTAGTGGCAGTCGAAAATACGCAGTATTTT CASSLVAVENTQYF